Sequencing of this T cell receptor beta chain was carried out in a study of cytotoxic CD8 clonotypes in ibrutinib-treated CLL. Across the whole study: Sample averages reached hundreds of thousands of productive templates and 94,082 productive rearrangements.

CDR1 and CDR2 (germline): MNHEY, SMNVEV (reference sequence). The CDR3 spans 13 residues. V was shortened by 4 bases and J by 10 bases, with 14 bases between the two germline ends. Assay used: immunoSEQ multiplex PCR; TCRdb lists only in-frame clones, some missing. The sample records about 130,000 clones, 75% to 85% being singletons. The V call is TRBV27, the J call TRBJ2-1, with D perhaps matching TRBD1 (6 bases). This TCR was sampled from a human donor with chronic lymphocytic leukemia. The material was PBMCs, obtained after 12 months of ibrutinib treatment. The CDR3 nucleotides read TGTGCCAGCAGTTACTACAGGGTCGACGAGCAGTTCTTC. Amino acids: CASSYYRVDEQFF.